The sequence of this T cell receptor (beta chain) was determined in a study of CD8+CD57+ T cells in acquired aplastic anemia. In patients chosen for sequencing, flow cytometry had shown CD8+CD57+ cell expansion. For CDR3 and TCR beta VDJ profiling, genomic DNA was the template used. TCRdb ran MiXCR on the reads and lists one entry per CDR3 protein. The sample contains hundreds of thousands of distinct CDR3 sequences, roughly 34% of which appear only once. This clonotype was seen repeatedly, ten times or more. The CDR3 is 12 residues long. Germline values: CDR1 DFQATT, CDR2 SNEGSKA (reference sequence). J lost 6 bases, V lost 7 bases, and 7 bases had no gene match.

The receptor was isolated from a human donor with aplastic anemia. Material: sorted CD4+, CD8+, or CD8+CD57+ T cells (not recorded which) from PBMCs. The chain joins TRBV20-1 to TRBJ1-2, with 8 bases lining up with TRBD1. The CDR3 reads CSGKGQANGYTF. In DNA form, the CDR3 reads TGCAGTGGCAAGGGACAGGCAAATGGCTACACCTTC.